Given below is one T cell receptor (beta chain) in context. Its ends do not fully match the called genes, so a read error is possible. The data are from a study of blood T cells in healthy people across ages. Then a second PCR, running roughly 7 to 11 cycles, was carried out with a sample-barcoded 5' primer and a J-beta primer mix. TCRdb passed the 5' RACE reads through MiXCR, listing each CDR3 protein once. The sample gives about 1,800,000 distinct CDR3 sequences, about 28% of which show up once; 7.7% is in the top ten. The CDR3 has 14 residues. CDR1 is MNHEY, CDR2 SMNVEV, per germline (reference sequence).

The specimen sequenced was blood. The sequence derives from a woman under 40 in good health. The chain employs TRBV27 and TRBJ2-5; unclear D gene. In DNA form, the CDR3 reads TGTGCCGGCAGTTCGTCTAGTGCGAGAGAGACCCAGTACTTC. Translating gives CAGSSSSARETQYF.